A selection of T cell receptor beta chains follows, all from one sample in a study of blood T cell repertoires in COVID-19. Assay used: immunoSEQ multiplex PCR; TCRdb lists only in-frame clones, some missing. The sample shows approximately 81,000 clones, 75% to 95% of them seen only once. The sequenced sample consisted of peripheral blood. The source of these receptors is a woman aged 45-60 years in a cohort sampled during active COVID-19. Each CDR3 is given with its conserved first and last residue. The D gene is left open where the match is weak. Only part of the rows carry a size: once, few, many, or a class if the clone is expanded.

CDR3 DNA	CDR3 protein	J gene	D gene	V gene	clone size
TGTGCCAGCAGCTTAACAGGGAAAGCTAATGAAAAACTGTTTTTT	CASSLTGKANEKLFF	TRBJ1-4	NA	TRBV7-8	NA
TGTGCCAGCAGTGGACAGGGCTACGAGCAGTACTTC	CASSGQGYEQYF	TRBJ2-7	TRBD1	TRBV2	NA
TGTGCCAGCACCAGGACAGGGACTGTTTACGAGCAGTACTTC	CASTRTGTVYEQYF	TRBJ2-7	TRBD1	TRBV6-5	NA
TGTGCCAGCAGTGAAGGACCCAGGCTTAATTCACCCCTCCACTTT	CASSEGPRLNSPLHF	TRBJ1-6	NA	TRBV6-1	NA
TGTGCCAGTAGTAAACACAAAACAGGGCAACTTGGGGCCAACGTCCTGACTTTC	CASSKHKTGQLGANVLTF	TRBJ2-6	NA	TRBV19	NA
TGTGCCAGCAGCCGACAGGGGGCGGCTGGAAACACCATATATTTT	CASSRQGAAGNTIYF	TRBJ1-3	TRBD1	TRBV2	NA
TGCAGCGCGTCAAAAGGGACAGTAACAACCTACGAGCAGTACTTC	CSASKGTVTTYEQYF	TRBJ2-7	TRBD1	TRBV29-1	NA
TGTGCCAGCAGCCAAGAAGCAGGGGGCACAGATACGCAGTATTTT	CASSQEAGGTDTQYF	TRBJ2-3	NA	TRBV4-2	NA
TGTGCCAGCAGCCCAAGGACAGGGAAGGGCACCGGGGAGCTGTTTTTT	CASSPRTGKGTGELFF	TRBJ2-2	NA	TRBV21-1	NA
TGCGCCAGCAGCACCTATGGAGGGGCGAACACTGAAGCTTTCTTT	CASSTYGGANTEAFF	TRBJ1-1	NA	TRBV4-1	NA
TGTGCCAGCAGCCTAACCGGGACATTGGACGAGCAGTACTTC	CASSLTGTLDEQYF	TRBJ2-7	NA	TRBV7-9	NA
TGTGCCAGCAGCTCTGGGGGGAGGGACGGATACCTCACAGATACGCAGTATTTT	CASSSGGRDGYLTDTQYF	TRBJ2-3	TRBD2	TRBV5-4	NA
TGTGCCAGCAGCCCCCTAGGACAGGGACCTGGAAACACCATATATTTT	CASSPLGQGPGNTIYF	TRBJ1-3	TRBD1	TRBV7-9	NA
TGTGCCAGCAGTTACGGGGGCGCAGGTCAGCCCCAGCATTTT	CASSYGGAGQPQHF	TRBJ1-5	NA	TRBV6-6	NA
TGTGCCAGCAGCCAAGGGCGGGGGTACACAGATACGCAGTATTTT	CASSQGRGYTDTQYF	TRBJ2-3	TRBD2	TRBV5-6	NA
TGTGCAAGTCGCCACACGTATGGGTTCATTCATACTACCCCCGGGGCAGATACGCAGTATTTT	CASRHTYGFIHTTPGADTQYF	TRBJ2-3	NA	TRBV12-2	NA
TGTGCCAGCAGTTTACCCGGGAGCGAGCAGTACTTC	CASSLPGSEQYF	TRBJ2-7	NA	TRBV12-3/TRBV12-4	NA
TGTGCCAGCAGCAAAATGACAGCTATTAATAATTCACCCCTCCACTTT	CASSKMTAINNSPLHF	TRBJ1-6	NA	TRBV7-9	NA
TGTGCCAGCAGCCCGCACATAGCGGAGCTGTTTTTT	CASSPHIAELFF	TRBJ2-2	NA	TRBV11-2	NA
TGTGCCAGCAGCTTAGCTGGGCAGGGTAATTCACCCCTCCACTTT	CASSLAGQGNSPLHF	TRBJ1-6	NA	TRBV7-8	NA
TGCGCCGGGGGCCCGGGACATAGCAATCAGCCCCAGCATTTT	CAGGPGHSNQPQHF	TRBJ1-5	NA	TRBV10-1	few
TGTGCCAGCTCTCGAGGACAGGGGAATCAGCCCCAGCATTTT	CASSRGQGNQPQHF	TRBJ1-5	TRBD1	TRBV18	NA
TGTGCCAGCAAAGGGGGCTGGGCGGACACTGAAGCTTTCTTT	CASKGGWADTEAFF	TRBJ1-1	TRBD1	TRBV6-5	NA
TGCGCCAGCAGCTTGGGACAGGGGATTGAGACCCAGTACTTC	CASSLGQGIETQYF	TRBJ2-5	TRBD1	TRBV5-1	NA
TGTGCCAGTAGGTCCCGGGACATTCCCGGGGAGCTGTTTTTT	CASRSRDIPGELFF	TRBJ2-2	NA	TRBV19	NA
TGTGCCAGCAGTTTCGGGGGAGTCGGCACCGGGGAGCTGTTTTTT	CASSFGGVGTGELFF	TRBJ2-2	NA	TRBV28	NA
TGTGCCAGCACCTCGGGACACTCTGACATTCAGTACTTC	CASTSGHSDIQYF	TRBJ2-4	NA	TRBV28	NA
TGTGCCAGCAGAACCGGGACAGGGACCCTCTACGAGCAGTACTTC	CASRTGTGTLYEQYF	TRBJ2-7	TRBD1	TRBV6-1	NA
TGTGCCAGCAGTGTCGCGGCAGGAGGCTCCTACAATGAGCAGTTCTTC	CASSVAAGGSYNEQFF	TRBJ2-1	NA	TRBV25-1	NA
TGTGCCAGCACTCCCTGGCCGAGGGAGCAGTACTTC	CASTPWPREQYF	TRBJ2-7	NA	TRBV2	few
TGTGCCAGCAGTTCTAGCGGGCGCACAGATACGCAGTATTTT	CASSSSGRTDTQYF	TRBJ2-3	TRBD2	TRBV7-2	NA
TGTGCCAGCACAGGGGCGTTTGGGGCCAACGTCCTGACTTTC	CASTGAFGANVLTF	TRBJ2-6	NA	TRBV28	once
TGTGCCAGCGGGACAGGGCCTAACTATGGCTACACCTTC	CASGTGPNYGYTF	TRBJ1-2	TRBD1	TRBV6-5	NA
TGTGCCAGCAGCCTACTAGCGGGAGAGGGGCCAGATACGCAGTATTTT	CASSLLAGEGPDTQYF	TRBJ2-3	TRBD2	TRBV9	NA
TGTGCCAGTAGTATAGCAGGGGTGACCGGGGAGCTGTTTTTT	CASSIAGVTGELFF	TRBJ2-2	NA	TRBV19	NA
TGTGCCAGCAGTGTCTATAGGAATTGGGGGGGCTCCTACGAGCAGTACTTC	CASSVYRNWGGSYEQYF	TRBJ2-7	TRBD2	TRBV2	NA
TGTGCCAGCACCCAGGGAGGGAGAGGCTACACCTTC	CASTQGGRGYTF	TRBJ1-2	NA	TRBV6-5	NA
TGTGCCAGCAGTGAAACAACCCCGGGGGGATCTTCACCCCTCCACTTT	CASSETTPGGSSPLHF	TRBJ1-6	NA	TRBV6-1	NA
TGTGCCAGCGACCCTAGACGGACAATAAACCCCAAAAACTACGAGCAGTACTTC	CASDPRRTINPKNYEQYF	TRBJ2-7	NA	TRBV27	NA
TGTGCTAGTGGCCCGGGACTAGCGGGGGGAGGTGAGCAGTTCTTC	CASGPGLAGGGEQFF	TRBJ2-1	TRBD2	TRBV12-5	NA
TGCGCCAGTGGACTAGCGGGAGGGGGGGAGCAGTTCTTC	CASGLAGGGEQFF	TRBJ2-1	TRBD2	TRBV10-2	NA
TGCGCCAGCAGCCGACAGACAGCGGGGGACTACAATGAGCAGTTCTTC	CASSRQTAGDYNEQFF	TRBJ2-1	TRBD2	TRBV5-1	NA
TGCGCCACCAGACTAGCGGGAGGCACAGATACGCAGTATTTT	CATRLAGGTDTQYF	TRBJ2-3	TRBD2	TRBV5-1	NA
TGTGCCAGCAGTGAAGACAGATCTAACTATGGCTACACCTTC	CASSEDRSNYGYTF	TRBJ1-2	NA	TRBV25-1	NA
TGTGCCAGCAGCTTAGGGTTCAGGACAGAGCAGTTCTTC	CASSLGFRTEQFF	TRBJ2-1	NA	TRBV7-9	NA
TGCAGTATAACCGGGATCTACGAGCAGTACTTC	CSITGIYEQYF	TRBJ2-7	NA	TRBV20-1	NA
TGTGCCAGCAGAACTAGCGGGAGGGCCAGGACCGGGGAGCTGTTTTTT	CASRTSGRARTGELFF	TRBJ2-2	TRBD2	TRBV28	NA
TGTGCCAGCAGTGAAGAGGGGGGAGGGACAGGGGTCGGGACCTATGGCTACACCTTC	CASSEEGGGTGVGTYGYTF	TRBJ1-2	TRBD1	TRBV6-1	NA
TGTGCCAGCACCCCTGGCCTGCCGAACACTGAAGCTTTCTTT	CASTPGLPNTEAFF	TRBJ1-1	NA	TRBV14	once
TGTGCCAGCAGTACAGGACAGGTCAATCAGCCCCAGCATTTT	CASSTGQVNQPQHF	TRBJ1-5	TRBD1	TRBV28	NA
TGTGCCAGCTCACCACCGTGGCTAGCGGGCAATGAGCAGTTCTTC	CASSPPWLAGNEQFF	TRBJ2-1	TRBD2	TRBV18	NA
TGTGCCAGCAGCCCCGACCGGGAGCGGCAGTTCTTC	CASSPDRERQFF	TRBJ2-1	NA	TRBV7-3	NA
TGTGCCAGCAGCTCGAGTAACACTGAAGCTTTCTTT	CASSSSNTEAFF	TRBJ1-1	NA	TRBV7-3	NA
TGTGCCATCAGTGAAGAACAAAATACGCAGTATTTT	CAISEEQNTQYF	TRBJ2-3	NA	TRBV10-3	NA
TGTGCCAGCAGCCAAGCTTTAAGCAATCAGCCCCAGCATTTT	CASSQALSNQPQHF	TRBJ1-5	NA	TRBV3-1/TRBV3-2	NA
TGTGCCAGCTCAACACAAAGGGGGCGGAATGAAAAACTGTTTTTT	CASSTQRGRNEKLFF	TRBJ1-4	TRBD1	TRBV18	NA
TGTGCCAGCAGCTTAGGGTTCGGGAATAACTATGGCTACACCTTC	CASSLGFGNNYGYTF	TRBJ1-2	NA	TRBV11-2	NA
TGTGCCAGCAGCCCAGAGACCCAAAGACTCCTGAACACCGGGGAGCTGTTTTTT	CASSPETQRLLNTGELFF	TRBJ2-2	NA	TRBV11-3	NA
TGTGCCTGGGGACCCTTACCGAGCAGGGAGCTGTTTTTT	CAWGPLPSRELFF	TRBJ2-2	NA	TRBV30	NA
TGTGCCAGCAGCCAGTTGGACAGTTCCTACGAGCAGTACTTC	CASSQLDSSYEQYF	TRBJ2-7	NA	TRBV3-1/TRBV3-2	NA